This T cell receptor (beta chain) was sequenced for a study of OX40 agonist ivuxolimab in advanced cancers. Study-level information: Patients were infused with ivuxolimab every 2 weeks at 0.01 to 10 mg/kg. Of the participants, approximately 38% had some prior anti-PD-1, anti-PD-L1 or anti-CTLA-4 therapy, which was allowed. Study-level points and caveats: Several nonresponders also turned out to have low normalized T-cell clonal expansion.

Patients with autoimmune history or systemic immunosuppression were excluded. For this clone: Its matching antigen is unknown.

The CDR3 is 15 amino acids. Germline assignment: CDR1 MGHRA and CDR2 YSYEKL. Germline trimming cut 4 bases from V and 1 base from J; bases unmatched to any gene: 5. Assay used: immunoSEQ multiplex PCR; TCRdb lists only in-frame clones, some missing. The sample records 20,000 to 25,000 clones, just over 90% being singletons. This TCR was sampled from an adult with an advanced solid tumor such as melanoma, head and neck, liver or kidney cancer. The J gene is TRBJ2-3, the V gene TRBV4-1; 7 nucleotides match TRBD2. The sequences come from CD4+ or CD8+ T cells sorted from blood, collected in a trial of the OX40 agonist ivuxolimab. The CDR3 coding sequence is TGCGCCAGCAGCCTTACTAGCGCAGGCACAGATACGCAGTATTTT. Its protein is CASSLTSAGTDTQYF.